A selection of T cell receptor beta chains follows, all from one sample in a study of spatial heterogeneity in lung cancer. TCRdb recomputed calls from the 5' RACE reads with MiXCR, one row per CDR3 protein. The sample holds approximately 11,000 distinct CDR3 sequences; approximately 3.8% are singletons and the top ten take over 6.5%. The sequences come from normal lung tissue next to the tumor, collected at surgery. The receptors come from a male donor with early-stage non-small cell lung cancer. CDR3s include the opening cysteine and the closing phenylalanine or tryptophan. D genes are given only for firm matches. Expanded clones are given a class, and other clones once, few, many or no size at all.

v_call,d_call,j_call,clone_size,cdr3_aa,cdr3_nt
TRBV6-5,-,TRBJ1-2,many,CASSYGGSPNYGYTF,TGTGCCAGCAGTTACGGGGGATCCCCTAACTATGGCTACACCTTC
TRBV12-3/TRBV12-4,-,TRBJ2-2,many,CASSFRLRNTGELFF,TGTGCCAGCAGTTTCCGGCTGCGTAACACCGGGGAGCTGTTTTTT
TRBV7-2,-,TRBJ2-5,many,CASSFSKETQYF,TGTGCCAGCAGCTTTAGTAAAGAGACCCAGTACTTC
TRBV20-1,TRBD2,TRBJ2-1,many,CSARDSPPTSGGAWDEQFF,TGCAGTGCTAGAGATAGCCCGCCGACTAGCGGGGGGGCATGGGATGAGCAGTTCTTC
TRBV11-2,-,TRBJ2-5,many,CASSLWQQETQYF,TGTGCCAGCAGCTTATGGCAGCAAGAGACCCAGTACTTC
TRBV4-1,-,TRBJ1-6,medium-sized,CASSQKEGGTSNSPLHF,TGCGCCAGCAGCCAAAAAGAGGGAGGGACCAGTAATTCACCCCTCCACTTT
TRBV20-1,-,TRBJ1-1,many,CSAGRDHTEAFF,TGCAGTGCAGGCAGAGATCACACTGAAGCTTTCTTT
TRBV20-1,-,TRBJ1-5,many,CSAKSRDSNQPQHF,TGCAGTGCTAAATCGAGGGATAGCAATCAGCCCCAGCATTTT
TRBV7-9,-,TRBJ1-1,many,CASSDAREAFF,TGTGCCAGCAGCGACGCTCGAGAAGCTTTCTTT
TRBV6-1,TRBD2,TRBJ2-7,medium-sized,CASTYTLAGRYYEQYF,TGTGCCAGCACCTACACCCTAGCGGGGCGATACTACGAGCAGTACTTC
TRBV14,-,TRBJ2-1,medium-sized,CASSQDRGYNEQFF,TGTGCCAGCAGCCAAGATCGAGGGTACAATGAGCAGTTCTTC
TRBV18,TRBD1,TRBJ2-3,medium-sized,CASSPGQGGTDTQYF,TGTGCCAGCTCACCGGGACAGGGGGGCACAGATACGCAGTATTTT
TRBV6-6,-,TRBJ1-1,many,CASILDRHPEAFF,TGTGCCAGCATCCTAGACAGACACCCTGAAGCTTTCTTT
TRBV20-1,TRBD2,TRBJ2-5,many,CSAIIAGVETQYF,TGCAGTGCGATCATAGCGGGAGTGGAGACCCAGTACTTC
TRBV11-2,-,TRBJ1-1,medium-sized,CASSLDDRRGAFF,TGTGCCAGCAGCTTAGACGACAGGCGTGGAGCTTTCTTT
TRBV29-1,-,TRBJ1-2,medium-sized,CSAGTDLGGYTF,TGCAGCGCCGGAACGGACTTGGGTGGCTACACCTTC
TRBV27,TRBD1,TRBJ2-7,medium-sized,CASSLSGQVSYEQYF,TGTGCCAGCAGTTTATCCGGACAGGTTTCCTACGAGCAGTACTTC
TRBV20-1,TRBD2,TRBJ2-3,many,CSASGRGGTDTQYF,TGCAGTGCTTCGGGACGGGGGGGCACAGATACGCAGTATTTT
TRBV11-2,-,TRBJ2-7,medium-sized,CASSLGGLEQYF,TGTGCCAGCAGCTTAGGAGGTCTCGAGCAGTACTTC
TRBV29-1,TRBD1,TRBJ1-2,many,CSGGGQGYGYTF,TGCAGCGGCGGGGGACAGGGCTATGGCTACACCTTC
TRBV6-6,TRBD1,TRBJ2-6,many,CASSYPPGTGFGANVLTF,TGTGCCAGCAGTTACCCTCCCGGGACAGGGTTCGGGGCCAACGTCCTGACTTTC
TRBV4-1,TRBD1,TRBJ2-1,many,CASSQDWTGGQNEQFF,TGCGCCAGCAGCCAAGATTGGACAGGGGGCCAGAATGAGCAGTTCTTC
TRBV2,-,TRBJ1-6,many,CASQGSGNSPLHF,TGTGCCAGTCAGGGAAGTGGTAATTCACCCCTCCACTTT
TRBV6-5,TRBD1,TRBJ2-7,many,CASSETGGIYEQYF,TGTGCCAGCAGTGAGACAGGGGGGATCTACGAGCAGTACTTC
TRBV5-4,TRBD1,TRBJ1-2,medium-sized,CASSSPTGKGYGYTF,TGTGCCAGCAGCTCTCCGACAGGGAAAGGCTATGGCTACACCTTC
TRBV29-1,-,TRBJ2-5,-,CSVGTGLVRQETQYF,TGCAGCGTCGGAACAGGGCTGGTGCGGCAAGAGACCCAGTACTTC
TRBV6-1,-,TRBJ1-2,medium-sized,CASSDGQLNYGYTF,TGTGCCAGCAGTGACGGGCAGCTTAACTATGGCTACACCTTC
TRBV2,-,TRBJ1-1,medium-sized,CASSEMGNTEAFF,TGTGCCAGCAGTGAAATGGGGAACACTGAAGCTTTCTTT
TRBV12-3/TRBV12-4,-,TRBJ2-1,many,CASRPTVEGNEQFF,TGTGCCAGCAGGCCTACGGTTGAGGGCAATGAGCAGTTCTTC
TRBV20-1,TRBD2,TRBJ2-7,medium-sized,CSAREVLADTYEQYF,TGCAGTGCTAGAGAAGTTCTAGCGGATACCTACGAGCAGTACTTC
TRBV6-6,TRBD2,TRBJ2-3,medium-sized,CASLTGGSDTQYF,TGTGCCAGCTTAACCGGGGGGTCAGATACGCAGTATTTT
TRBV6-2/TRBV6-3,-,TRBJ2-7,few,CASSHLGPRGEQYF,TGTGCCAGCAGTCACCTTGGGCCTCGGGGCGAGCAGTACTTC
TRBV9,TRBD2,TRBJ2-7,medium-sized,CASSVSGALFHEQYF,TGTGCCAGCAGCGTAAGCGGGGCCCTCTTCCACGAGCAGTACTTC
TRBV11-2,TRBD2,TRBJ2-2,few,CASSLVSTSGSGELFF,TGTGCCAGCAGCTTAGTATCCACTAGCGGTTCCGGGGAGCTGTTTTTT
TRBV30,TRBD1,TRBJ1-2,-,CAWSRGETGKDGGYTF,TGTGCCTGGAGCCGCGGGGAGACAGGGAAGGATGGTGGCTACACCTTC
TRBV20-1,-,TRBJ1-4,many,CSARVETFRSSSANEKLFF,TGCAGTGCTAGAGTCGAAACCTTCCGATCGTCGAGCGCTAATGAAAAACTGTTTTTT
TRBV28,-,TRBJ2-2,many,CASSGTNTGELFF,TGTGCCAGCAGTGGAACCAACACCGGGGAGCTGTTTTTT
TRBV7-8,-,TRBJ1-2,medium-sized,CASSLSDRRMASNYGYTF,TGTGCCAGCAGCTTATCGGACAGAAGGATGGCCTCTAACTATGGCTACACCTTC
TRBV10-1,-,TRBJ2-1,many,CASSESRGSYNEQFF,TGCGCCAGCAGTGAGTCTCGAGGCTCCTACAATGAGCAGTTCTTC
TRBV7-9,TRBD2,TRBJ2-7,many,CASSFRTSSYEQYF,TGTGCCAGCAGCTTTAGGACTAGCTCCTACGAGCAGTACTTC
TRBV20-1,-,TRBJ1-5,medium-sized,CSATIDRSNQPQHF,TGCAGTGCTACTATCGACAGAAGCAATCAGCCCCAGCATTTT